A selection of T cell receptor beta chains follows, all from one sample in a study of T-cell memory formation after mild COVID-19. TCRdb fed the 5' RACE reads into MiXCR, producing one record per CDR3 protein. The table records 250,000 to 300,000 distinct CDR3 sequences, around 15% of them present only once. The sequencing sample was made of PBMCs or a T cell subset sorted from them (not recorded which). The source of these receptors is a man aged 18 to 30 who had mild COVID-19 (a few samples of this study predate the infection). Cell type and time point are not known. The CDR3 runs from the conserved cysteine through the conserved F or W. A D gene is named only where the DNA matches it firmly. The size of a clone is reported for some rows only, either as once, few or many, or as a class for expanded clones.

clone_size	v_call	j_call	d_call	cdr3_nt	cdr3_aa
NA	TRBV5-1	TRBJ1-1	NA	TGCGCCAGCAGCCCCGGGCAGGTCGGAACTTTCTTT	CASSPGQVGTFF
many	TRBV5-1	TRBJ2-3	TRBD2	TGCGCCAGCAGTTTTCTAGCGGGGGATACAGATACGCAGTATTTT	CASSFLAGDTDTQYF
few	TRBV20-1	TRBJ2-3	TRBD1	TGCAGTGCTAGAAAGGGGGCAGAGGATACGCAGTATTTT	CSARKGAEDTQYF
NA	TRBV5-4	TRBJ2-1	NA	TGTGCCAGCAGCCCGTGGCCGAGGAATGAGCAGTTCTTC	CASSPWPRNEQFF
NA	TRBV4-1	TRBJ1-2	NA	TGCGCCAGCAGCCATAGGGCAGAACAGTTTGGCTACACCTTC	CASSHRAEQFGYTF
NA	TRBV25-1	TRBJ2-5	NA	TGTGCCAGCAGTGGACAGGTGGAGACCCAGTACTTC	CASSGQVETQYF
NA	TRBV19	TRBJ2-5	TRBD2	TGTGCCAGTAGTCCCACTACGGGGGGGAAAGAGACCCAGTACTTC	CASSPTTGGKETQYF
NA	TRBV7-2	TRBJ2-5	NA	TGTGCCAGCAGTGCACCCGTCCTGGAGACCCAGTACTTC	CASSAPVLETQYF
NA	TRBV6-6	TRBJ1-1	NA	TGTGCCAGCAGTTACTCATTCACAGGGACTGAAGCTTTCTTT	CASSYSFTGTEAFF
NA	TRBV5-5	TRBJ2-5	NA	TGTGCCAGCAGCTTGGTTCTCCACGGAGGAGCAGAGACCCAGTACTTC	CASSLVLHGGAETQYF
NA	TRBV24-1	TRBJ2-1	TRBD2	TGTGCCACCAGTGATTTAAGCGGGGGGGGATTTGGCAAGGAGCAGTTCTTC	CATSDLSGGGFGKEQFF
NA	TRBV5-1	TRBJ2-7	NA	TGCGCCAGCAGCTTGTTGGCCGCCTCCTACGAGCAGTACTTC	CASSLLAASYEQYF
many	TRBV4-3	TRBJ2-1	NA	TGCGCCAGCAGCCAAGGGACCTACTACAATGAGCAGTTCTTC	CASSQGTYYNEQFF
many	TRBV5-1	TRBJ2-3	NA	TGCGCCAGCAGCCTCACAGTGGGCAGCACAGATACGCAGTATTTT	CASSLTVGSTDTQYF
once	TRBV20-1	TRBJ2-1	NA	TGCAGTGCTGGAGGGGGGGAGCAGTTCTTC	CSAGGGEQFF
few	TRBV10-3	TRBJ1-1	NA	TGTGCCATCAATCGAGACCGTAACACTGAAGCTTTCTTT	CAINRDRNTEAFF
few	TRBV10-3	TRBJ2-3	NA	TGTGCCATCAGTGAGTCGTCTTTCGAGACAGATACGCAGTATTTT	CAISESSFETDTQYF
NA	TRBV7-8	TRBJ2-1	NA	TGTGCCAGCAGCTTAATAGTTCGGGATCTTCGGCAGTTCTTC	CASSLIVRDLRQFF
NA	TRBV23-1	TRBJ1-3	NA	TGCGCGACCAGCCCCCCCCTTCTGGCAGACGGAAACACCATATATTTT	CATSPPLLADGNTIYF
NA	TRBV4-3	TRBJ1-1	NA	TGCGCCAGCAGCCCAGGTAGCGGAGATGCAATCACTGAAGCTTTCTTT	CASSPGSGDAITEAFF
many	TRBV7-2	TRBJ2-3	NA	TGTGCCAGCAGCTTAGCCCGAGACAGATACACAGATACGCAGTATTTT	CASSLARDRYTDTQYF
few	TRBV7-2	TRBJ2-5	NA	TGTGCCAGCAGCTTAGGGGTCCTTAGTCAAGAGACCCAGTACTTC	CASSLGVLSQETQYF
few	TRBV5-1	TRBJ2-5	TRBD1	TGCGCCAGCAGCCCCTCGACAGGGGCGGAGACCCAGTACTTC	CASSPSTGAETQYF
NA	TRBV2	TRBJ1-2	NA	TGTGCCACCCGGACTGTCTTCTATGGCTACACCTTC	CATRTVFYGYTF
few	TRBV7-2	TRBJ2-1	NA	TGTGCCAGCAGCTTAGAAGGGCCACAGGGTGAGCAGTTCTTC	CASSLEGPQGEQFF
NA	TRBV6-1	TRBJ2-1	NA	TGTGCCAGCAGTCCCCACCTCGGTGAGCAGTTCTTC	CASSPHLGEQFF
NA	TRBV10-3	TRBJ2-3	TRBD2	TGTGCCATCCGCCCCGGTAGCGGGGCCACAGATACGCAGTATTTT	CAIRPGSGATDTQYF
NA	TRBV24-1	TRBJ2-3	NA	TGTGCCACCAGAGGGGCCAGGAGCACAGATACGCAGTATTTT	CATRGARSTDTQYF
many	TRBV4-3	TRBJ2-2	NA	TGCGCCAGCAGCCAAGATGGCGGTAGCCCCGGGGAGCTGTTTTTT	CASSQDGGSPGELFF
many	TRBV11-2	TRBJ2-5	NA	TGTGCCAGCAGCTTAGTCGTAGGATCCACGTCCAAGACCCAGTACTTC	CASSLVVGSTSKTQYF
NA	TRBV2	TRBJ1-1	NA	TGTGCCAGCAGTGTTAGACACCTCTTGAACACTGAAGCTTTCTTT	CASSVRHLLNTEAFF
few	TRBV20-1	TRBJ2-7	NA	TGCAGTGCTACTCGGAACTCCTACGAGCAGTACTTC	CSATRNSYEQYF
few	TRBV5-1	TRBJ2-5	TRBD1	TGCGCCAGCAGCTCCAGGGGGCTCATGTGGTTAGAGACCCAGTACTTC	CASSSRGLMWLETQYF
NA	TRBV7-9	TRBJ2-3	TRBD2	TGTGCCAGCAGCTCCGGACTAGCGGGGGGGCACACAGATACGCAGTATTTT	CASSSGLAGGHTDTQYF
few	TRBV2	TRBJ2-2	NA	TGTGCCAGCAACAGAAAGAACACCGGGGAGCTGTTTTTT	CASNRKNTGELFF
NA	TRBV24-1	TRBJ2-3	NA	TGTGCCACCAGAGGACAGCTCCCAGATACGCAGTATTTT	CATRGQLPDTQYF
few	TRBV27	TRBJ1-2	NA	TGTGCCAGCAGTCCCGCTCGGACAGCCTATGGCTACACCTTC	CASSPARTAYGYTF
few	TRBV3-1	TRBJ1-2	TRBD1	TGTGCCAGCAGCCAAATGCGCCGGGACAGCAGGGGTGGCTACACCTTC	CASSQMRRDSRGGYTF
few	TRBV25-1	TRBJ2-7	TRBD1	TGTGCCAGCAGTGCGACAGGGACCTACGAGCAGTACTTC	CASSATGTYEQYF
NA	TRBV5-1	TRBJ2-3	TRBD1	TGCGCCAGCACCCCGGGGACAGGCACAGATACGCAGTATTTT	CASTPGTGTDTQYF
few	TRBV6-5	TRBJ2-3	NA	TGTGCCAGCAGTTACTCGACGGCGGGCCCAGATACGCAGTATTTT	CASSYSTAGPDTQYF
NA	TRBV12-3/TRBV12-4	TRBJ2-2	NA	TGTGCCAGCAGCATCAGTAGGAGTTACACCGGGGAGCTGTTTTTT	CASSISRSYTGELFF
NA	TRBV4-1	TRBJ2-7	NA	TGCGCCAGCAGCCAACTAGGATCCTTATCAGGCGAGCAGTACTTC	CASSQLGSLSGEQYF
NA	TRBV2	TRBJ2-1	TRBD1	TGTGCCAGCAGGGCGGACAGGGGATCCTACAATGAGCAGTTCTTC	CASRADRGSYNEQFF
NA	TRBV20-1	TRBJ2-1	NA	TGCAGTACGGGGACTCCAGGAAGGGTAGAGCAGTTCTTC	CSTGTPGRVEQFF
few	TRBV4-3	TRBJ2-7	NA	TGCGCCAGCAGCCAAGATCACTTCTCTCCCGAGCAGTACTTC	CASSQDHFSPEQYF
many	TRBV4-3	TRBJ2-3	NA	TGCGCCAGCAGCCAAGATCGGTTCACAGATACGCAGTATTTT	CASSQDRFTDTQYF
NA	TRBV2	TRBJ2-1	TRBD1	TGTGCCAGCAGTCCAGACAGGGGGCGATACAATGAGCAGTTCTTC	CASSPDRGRYNEQFF
NA	TRBV7-6	TRBJ2-5	NA	TGTGCCAGCAGCTTAGGCCCCCTAGCTGGCGAGACCCAGTACTTC	CASSLGPLAGETQYF
NA	TRBV11-2	TRBJ1-2	NA	TGTGCCAGCAGGCCCTCGGACACTTTCTATGGCTACACCTTC	CASRPSDTFYGYTF
few	TRBV12-3/TRBV12-4	TRBJ2-2	TRBD1	TGTGCCAGCAGTTTAGCCGGGACAGCGAACACCGGGGAGCTGTTTTTT	CASSLAGTANTGELFF
few	TRBV4-3	TRBJ2-5	TRBD2	TGCGCCAGCAGCCAAGATCCCTCCGCGGGGGGTCGGCAGACCCAGTACTTC	CASSQDPSAGGRQTQYF
NA	TRBV19	TRBJ1-1	NA	TGTGCCAGTAGTATCCCTCGGGCCAGGGGAGAGAACACTGAAGCTTTCTTT	CASSIPRARGENTEAFF
few	TRBV20-1	TRBJ1-6	NA	TGCAGTGCTAGGAACAGGACAACTTATTCACCCCTCCACTTT	CSARNRTTYSPLHF